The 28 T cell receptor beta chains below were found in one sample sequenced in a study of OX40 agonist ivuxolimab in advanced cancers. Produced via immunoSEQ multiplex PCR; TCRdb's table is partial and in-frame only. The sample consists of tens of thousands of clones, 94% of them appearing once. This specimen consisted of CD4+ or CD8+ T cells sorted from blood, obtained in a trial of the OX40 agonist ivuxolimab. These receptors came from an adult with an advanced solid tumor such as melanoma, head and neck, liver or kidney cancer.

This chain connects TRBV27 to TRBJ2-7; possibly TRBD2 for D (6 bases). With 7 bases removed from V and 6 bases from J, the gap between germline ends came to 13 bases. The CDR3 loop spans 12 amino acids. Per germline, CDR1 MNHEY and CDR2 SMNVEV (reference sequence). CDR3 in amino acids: CASTAAEGEQYF. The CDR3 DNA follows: TGTGCCAGCACCGCAGCGGAGGGCGAGCAGTACTTC.

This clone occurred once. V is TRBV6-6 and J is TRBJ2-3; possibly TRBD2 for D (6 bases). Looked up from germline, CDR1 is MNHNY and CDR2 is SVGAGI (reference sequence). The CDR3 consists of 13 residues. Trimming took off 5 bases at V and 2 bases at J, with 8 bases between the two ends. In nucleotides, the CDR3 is TGTGCCAGCAGTGCGGGGTTCACAGATACGCAGTATTTT. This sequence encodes CASSAGFTDTQYF.

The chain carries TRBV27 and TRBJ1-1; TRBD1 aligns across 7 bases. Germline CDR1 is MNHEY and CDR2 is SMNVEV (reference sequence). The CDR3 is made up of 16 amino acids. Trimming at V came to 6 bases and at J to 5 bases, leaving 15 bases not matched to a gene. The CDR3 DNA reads TGTGCCAGCAGGTCTATCGACAGGGCCAGAAAGACTGAAGCTTTCTTT. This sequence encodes CASRSIDRARKTEAFF.

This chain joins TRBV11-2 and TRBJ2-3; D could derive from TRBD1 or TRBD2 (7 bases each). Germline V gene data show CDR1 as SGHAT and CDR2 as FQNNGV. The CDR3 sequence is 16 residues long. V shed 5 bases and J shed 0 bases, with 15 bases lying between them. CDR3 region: CASSPGGQPSTDTQYF. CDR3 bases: TGTGCCAGCAGCCCGGGGGGACAGCCTAGCACAGATACGCAGTATTTT.

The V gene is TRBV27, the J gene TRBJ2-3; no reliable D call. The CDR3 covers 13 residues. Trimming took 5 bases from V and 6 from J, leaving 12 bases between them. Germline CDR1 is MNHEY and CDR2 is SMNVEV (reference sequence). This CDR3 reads CASSTVSVDTQYF. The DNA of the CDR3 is TGTGCCAGCAGTACCGTCTCCGTCGATACGCAGTATTTT.

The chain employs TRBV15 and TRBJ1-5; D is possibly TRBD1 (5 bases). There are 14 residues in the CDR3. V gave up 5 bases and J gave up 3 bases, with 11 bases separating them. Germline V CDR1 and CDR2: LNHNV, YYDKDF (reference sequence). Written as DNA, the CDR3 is TGTGCCACCAGCGGGGGAGGACCCAATCAGCCCCAGCATTTT. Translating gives CATSGGGPNQPQHF.

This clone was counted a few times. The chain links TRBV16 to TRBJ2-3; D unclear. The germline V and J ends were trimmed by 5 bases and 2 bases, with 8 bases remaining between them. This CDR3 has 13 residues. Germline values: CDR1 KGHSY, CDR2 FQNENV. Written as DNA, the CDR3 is TGTGCCAGCAGCTTGACTCCCACAGATACGCAGTATTTT. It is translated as CASSLTPTDTQYF. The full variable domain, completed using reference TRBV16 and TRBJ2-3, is GEEVAQTPKHLVRGEGQKAKLYCAPIKGHSYVFWYQQVLKNEFKFLISFQNENVFDETGMPKERFSAKCLPNSPCSLEIQATKLEDSAVYFCASSLTPTDTQYFGPGTRLTVL.

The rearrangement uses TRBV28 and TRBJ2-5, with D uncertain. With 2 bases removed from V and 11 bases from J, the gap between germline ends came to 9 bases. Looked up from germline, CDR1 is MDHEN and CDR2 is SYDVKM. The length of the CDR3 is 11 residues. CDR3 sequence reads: CASSLVKEQYF. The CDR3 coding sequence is TGTGCCAGCAGTTTAGTGAAGGAGCAGTACTTC.

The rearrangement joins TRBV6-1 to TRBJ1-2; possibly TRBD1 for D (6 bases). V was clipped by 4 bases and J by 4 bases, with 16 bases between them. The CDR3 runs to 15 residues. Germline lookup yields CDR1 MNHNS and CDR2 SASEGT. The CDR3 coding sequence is TGTGCCAGCAGTGGGAGACAGGCGTATGGCTATGGCTACACCTTC. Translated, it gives CASSGRQAYGYGYTF.

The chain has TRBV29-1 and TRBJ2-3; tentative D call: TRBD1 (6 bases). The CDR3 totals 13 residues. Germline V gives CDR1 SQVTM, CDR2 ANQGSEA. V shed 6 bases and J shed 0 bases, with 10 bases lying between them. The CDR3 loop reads CSVTGLSTDTQYF. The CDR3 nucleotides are TGCAGCGTCACAGGGTTGAGCACAGATACGCAGTATTTT.

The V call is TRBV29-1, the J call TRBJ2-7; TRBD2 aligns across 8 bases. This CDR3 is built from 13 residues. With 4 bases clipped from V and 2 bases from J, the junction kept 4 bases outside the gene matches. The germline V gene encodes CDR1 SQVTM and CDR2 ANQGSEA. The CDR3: CSVGLAGPYEQYF. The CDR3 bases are TGCAGCGTTGGCCTAGCGGGCCCCTACGAGCAGTACTTC.

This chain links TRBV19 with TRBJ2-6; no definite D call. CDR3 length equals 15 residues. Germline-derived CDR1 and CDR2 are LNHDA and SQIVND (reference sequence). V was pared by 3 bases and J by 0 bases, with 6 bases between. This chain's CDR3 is CASSMPSSGANVLTF. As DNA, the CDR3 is TGTGCCAGTAGTATGCCGTCCTCTGGGGCCAACGTCCTGACTTTC.

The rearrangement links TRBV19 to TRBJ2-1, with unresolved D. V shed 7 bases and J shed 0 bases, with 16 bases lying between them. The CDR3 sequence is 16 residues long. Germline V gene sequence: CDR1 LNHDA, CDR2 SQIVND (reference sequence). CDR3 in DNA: TGTGCCAGTACCCCGATGGGTTATAGCTCCTACAATGAGCAGTTCTTC. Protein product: CASTPMGYSSYNEQFF.

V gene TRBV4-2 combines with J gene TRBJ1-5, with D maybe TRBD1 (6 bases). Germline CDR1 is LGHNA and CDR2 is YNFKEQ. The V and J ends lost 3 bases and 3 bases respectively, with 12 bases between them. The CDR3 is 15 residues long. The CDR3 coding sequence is TGTGCCAGCAGCCAGGTACAGGGTAACAATCAGCCCCAGCATTTT. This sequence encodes CASSQVQGNNQPQHF.

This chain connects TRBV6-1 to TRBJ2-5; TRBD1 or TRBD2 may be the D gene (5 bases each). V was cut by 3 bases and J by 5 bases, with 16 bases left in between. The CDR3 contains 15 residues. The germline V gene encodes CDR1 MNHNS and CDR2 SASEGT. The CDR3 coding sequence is TGTGCCAGCAGTGATGGGGGTGGCATGGCCGAGACCCAGTACTTC. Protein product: CASSDGGGMAETQYF.

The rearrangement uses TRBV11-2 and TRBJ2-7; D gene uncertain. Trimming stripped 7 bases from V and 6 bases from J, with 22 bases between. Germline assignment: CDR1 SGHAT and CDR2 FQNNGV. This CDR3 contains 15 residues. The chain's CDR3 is CASTVLAFSESEQYF. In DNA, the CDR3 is TGTGCCAGCACCGTCTTAGCATTCTCTGAGTCCGAGCAGTACTTC. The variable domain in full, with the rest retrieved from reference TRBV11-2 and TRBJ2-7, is EAGVAQSPRYKIIEKRQSVAFWCNPISGHATLYWYQQILGQGPKLLIQFQNNGVVDDSQLPKDRFSAERLKGVDSTLKIQPAKLEDSAVYLCASTVLAFSESEQYFGPGTRLTVT.

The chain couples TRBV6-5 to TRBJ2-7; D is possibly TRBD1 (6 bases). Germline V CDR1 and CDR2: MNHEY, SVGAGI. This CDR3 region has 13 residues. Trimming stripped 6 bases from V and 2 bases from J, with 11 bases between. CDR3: CASRSGQTYEQYF. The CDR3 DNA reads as TGTGCCAGCAGAAGTGGACAGACCTACGAGCAGTACTTC.

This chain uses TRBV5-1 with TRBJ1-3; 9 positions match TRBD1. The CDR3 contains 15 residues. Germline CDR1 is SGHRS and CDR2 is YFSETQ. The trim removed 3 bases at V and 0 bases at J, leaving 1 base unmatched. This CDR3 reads CASSSGQGSGNTIYF. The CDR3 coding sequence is TGCGCCAGCAGCTCGGGACAGGGCTCTGGAAACACCATATATTTT.

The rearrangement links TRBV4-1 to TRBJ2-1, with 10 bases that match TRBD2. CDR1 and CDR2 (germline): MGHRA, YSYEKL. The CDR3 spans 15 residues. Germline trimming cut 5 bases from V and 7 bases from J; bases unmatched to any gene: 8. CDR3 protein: CASSNGLAAGNEQFF. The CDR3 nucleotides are TGCGCCAGCAGCAACGGACTAGCGGCCGGGAATGAGCAGTTCTTC.

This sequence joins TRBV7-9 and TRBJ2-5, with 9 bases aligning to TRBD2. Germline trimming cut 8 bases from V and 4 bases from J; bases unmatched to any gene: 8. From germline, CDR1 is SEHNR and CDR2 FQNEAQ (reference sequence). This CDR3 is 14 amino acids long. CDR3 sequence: CASSPLREGETQYF. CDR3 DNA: TGTGCCAGCTCACCCTTGCGGGAGGGAGAGACCCAGTACTTC.

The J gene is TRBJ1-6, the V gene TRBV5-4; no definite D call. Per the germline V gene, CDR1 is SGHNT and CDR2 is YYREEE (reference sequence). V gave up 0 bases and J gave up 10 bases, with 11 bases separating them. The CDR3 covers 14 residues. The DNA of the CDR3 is TGTGCCAGCAGCTTGGAAGGGTTCGGATCACCCCTCCACTTT. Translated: CASSLEGFGSPLHF.

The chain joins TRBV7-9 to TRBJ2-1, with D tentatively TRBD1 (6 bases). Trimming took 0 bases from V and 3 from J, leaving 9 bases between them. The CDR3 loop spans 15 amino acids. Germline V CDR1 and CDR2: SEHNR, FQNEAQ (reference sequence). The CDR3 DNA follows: TGTGCCAGCAGCTTAGCTCCAGGGGACTACAATGAGCAGTTCTTC. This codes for CASSLAPGDYNEQFF.

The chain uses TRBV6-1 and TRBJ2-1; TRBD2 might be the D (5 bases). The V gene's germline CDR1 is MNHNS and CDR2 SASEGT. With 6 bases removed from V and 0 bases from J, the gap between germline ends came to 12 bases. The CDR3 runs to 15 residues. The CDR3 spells CASRDLGSSYNEQFF. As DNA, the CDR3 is TGTGCCAGCAGGGACCTGGGGAGCTCCTACAATGAGCAGTTCTTC.

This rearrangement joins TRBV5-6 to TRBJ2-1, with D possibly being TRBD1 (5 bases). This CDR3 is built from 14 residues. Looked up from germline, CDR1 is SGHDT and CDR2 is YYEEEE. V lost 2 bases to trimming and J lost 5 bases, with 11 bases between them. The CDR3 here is CASSLGALNNEQFF. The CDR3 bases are TGTGCCAGCAGCTTAGGGGCCCTTAACAATGAGCAGTTCTTC.

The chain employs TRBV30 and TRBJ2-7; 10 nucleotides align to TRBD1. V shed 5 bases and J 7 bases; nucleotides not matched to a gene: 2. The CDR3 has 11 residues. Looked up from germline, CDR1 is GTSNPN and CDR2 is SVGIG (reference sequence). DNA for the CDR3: TGTGCCTGGGACAGGGGGCAAGAGCAGTACTTC. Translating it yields CAWDRGQEQYF.

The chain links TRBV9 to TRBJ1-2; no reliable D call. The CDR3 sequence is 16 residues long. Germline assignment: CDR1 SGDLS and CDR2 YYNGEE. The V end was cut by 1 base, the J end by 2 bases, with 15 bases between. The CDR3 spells CASSVTGSFRNYGYTF. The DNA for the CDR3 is TGTGCCAGCAGCGTAACTGGTAGCTTCAGAAACTATGGCTACACCTTC.

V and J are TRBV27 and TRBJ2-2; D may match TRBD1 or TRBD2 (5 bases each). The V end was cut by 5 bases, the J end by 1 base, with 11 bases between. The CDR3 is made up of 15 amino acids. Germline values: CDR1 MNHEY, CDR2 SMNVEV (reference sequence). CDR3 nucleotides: TGTGCCAGCAGTCGCGGGCAGGGGAACACCGGGGAGCTGTTTTTT. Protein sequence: CASSRGQGNTGELFF.

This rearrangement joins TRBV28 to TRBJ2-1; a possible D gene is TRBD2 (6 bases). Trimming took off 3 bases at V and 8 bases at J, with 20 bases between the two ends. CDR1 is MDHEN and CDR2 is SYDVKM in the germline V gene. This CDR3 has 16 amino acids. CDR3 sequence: CASSLVSREVDYEQFF. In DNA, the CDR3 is TGTGCCAGCAGTTTGGTGTCCAGGGAGGTTGATTATGAGCAGTTCTTC. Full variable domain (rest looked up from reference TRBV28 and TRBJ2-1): DVKVTQSSRYLVKRTGEKVFLECVQDMDHENMFWYRQDPGLGLRLIYFSYDVKMKEKGDIPEGYSVSREKKERFSLILESASTNQTSMYLCASSLVSREVDYEQFFGPGTRLTVL.